This is a list of T cell receptor beta chains from one sample in a study of early T cells in non-severe SARS-CoV-2 infection. TCRdb passed the 5' RACE reads through MiXCR, listing each CDR3 protein once. The sample shows about 69,000 distinct CDR3 sequences, about 10% of them seen only once. Sequenced: whole blood. These receptors were collected from an adult who was a healthcare worker with PCR-confirmed SARS-CoV-2 infection or an uninfected control (not recorded which). The CDR3 runs from the conserved cysteine through the conserved F or W. D genes are given only for firm matches.

J,D,length,V,CDR3
TRBJ2-5,NA,16,TRBV5-4,CASSLSIDSLQETQYF
TRBJ2-1,TRBD2,13,TRBV20-1,CSAPTSGGNEQFF
TRBJ2-7,NA,20,TRBV21-1,CASSKWGSRTSGRVNHEQYF
TRBJ2-3,TRBD2,18,TRBV3-1,CASSQMGTSGDRTDTQYF
TRBJ2-3,NA,15,TRBV7-2,CASSLDGGSTDTQYF
TRBJ2-7,TRBD1,14,TRBV5-6,CASSSWTGGDEQYF
TRBJ1-2,NA,15,TRBV5-1,CASSLGAASNYGYTF
TRBJ1-1,NA,14,TRBV6-2/TRBV6-3,CASSYHGMNTEAFF
TRBJ1-1,NA,13,TRBV19,CASSTKGNTEAFF
TRBJ2-2,NA,15,TRBV5-6,CASSLRGAYTGELFF
TRBJ1-2,TRBD1,15,TRBV12-3/TRBV12-4,CASSLEAGGRYGYTF
TRBJ2-1,NA,14,TRBV2,CASRRQSSYNEQFF
TRBJ2-1,NA,16,TRBV11-2,CASSFSGAISYNEQFF
TRBJ2-7,NA,11,TRBV20-1,CSAGALGEQYF
TRBJ2-5,NA,14,TRBV6-5,CASRRTRSQETQYF
TRBJ1-6,NA,15,TRBV20-1,CSAREAHTGNSPLHF
TRBJ1-1,TRBD1,14,TRBV7-2,CASSFRGRDTEAFF
TRBJ1-4,NA,14,TRBV6-1,CASSVREGWEKLFF
TRBJ2-7,NA,12,TRBV28,CASSFLGYEQYF
TRBJ2-3,NA,12,TRBV20-1,CSARGPTDTQYF